This T cell receptor beta chain was observed in a study of tumor-infiltrating lymphocytes in primary liver carcinoma. As for the study in general: Aged between 30 and 69 years, the patients were men and women. Findings and caveats of the study: The top-250-clone fraction was significantly higher in tumors than in blood (p = 0.039).

Priming with a constant-region primer yielded TCR beta cDNA from about 480 ng total RNA. Libraries for TCR beta were built through three nested multiplex PCR rounds, which together made up a slightly modified ARM-PCR procedure. In the first two PCR rounds, TRBV1-TRBV30 forward primers were paired with a C-beta reverse primer, and each round lasted roughly 9 cycles. In TCRdb, the multiplex PCR reads were re-called with MiXCR into one record per CDR3 protein. This table has about 120,000 distinct CDR3 sequences, around 70% appearing once. This clonotype was picked up a small number of times. Its antigen remains unknown. With a much larger clone just one base away, this may be a read error. Each 20-30 mg portion of unsorted bulk tissue served as the source for co-extraction of RNA and DNA. With 3 bases removed from V and 3 bases from J, the gap between germline ends came to 13 bases. The CDR3 runs 15 residues.

The origin of this receptor is a woman aged 55 to 70 with primary liver carcinoma and hepatitis B virus infection. What was sequenced was tumor-adjacent normal liver tissue. The chain couples TRBV12-3 or TRBV12-4 to TRBJ2-3, with D possibly matching TRBD2 (6 bases). The CDR3 is CASSLGVGRTDTQYF. The CDR3 bases are TGTGCCAGCAGTTTGGGCGTAGGGAGGACAGATACGCAGTATTTT.